The 5 T cell receptor beta chains listed next were all sequenced from one sample in a study of beta chain features in type 1 diabetes listed by TCRdb under 2018. Library creation used the immunoSEQ multiplex PCR assay. The entire isolated RNA was reverse transcribed using the High Capacity cDNA Reverse Transcription Kit, and thus expressed TCRB transcripts were sequenced. TCRdb stores this immuneACCESS table with in-frame sequences only. Part of the clones is absent; in the studies checked, under half of the shortfall reflects unresolved V genes, and no reason is known for the rest. For this sample there are almost 350,000 clones; 7% to 9% appear just once. The top ten clonotypes cover around 0.44% of the sample. The material sequenced was central memory CD4+ T cells from blood. The receptors were gathered from a woman aged 18-29 years in good health.

The table lists this clone with a few counts. The chain uses TRBV28 and TRBJ2-1, with TRBD2 as a possible D gene (5 bases). CDR1 and CDR2 from the germline V gene are MDHEN and SYDVKM. With 6 bases removed from V and 0 bases from J, the gap between germline ends came to 6 bases. The CDR3 length is 13 residues. The CDR3 nucleotides read TGTGCCAGCAGGGGGAGCTCCTACAATGAGCAGTTCTTC. It is translated as CASRGSSYNEQFF.

This clone came up a few times. This sequence joins TRBV29-1 and TRBJ2-1; possibly TRBD1 for D (6 bases). V lost 1 base and J lost 0, with 19 bases in between. Germline V lookup: CDR1 SQVTM, CDR2 ANQGSEA. This CDR3 spans 18 amino acids. This CDR3 reads CSVEGGQGGLSSYNEQFF. CDR3 DNA: TGCAGCGTTGAAGGGGGGCAGGGCGGGCTGAGCTCCTACAATGAGCAGTTCTTC.

This chain joins TRBV2 and TRBJ1-2, with D unclear. Germline V lookup: CDR1 SNHLY, CDR2 FYNNEI. This CDR3 has 15 amino acids. V lost 2 bases to trimming and J lost 0 bases, with 10 bases between them. The CDR3 loop is CASSENSFSNYGYTF. In DNA form, the CDR3 reads TGTGCCAGCAGTGAAAACAGCTTCTCTAACTATGGCTACACCTTC.

This rearrangement joins TRBV18 to TRBJ2-7; 8 nucleotides line up with TRBD1. V dropped 3 bases and J dropped 5; count of bases not matched to a gene: 6. Germline CDR1 reads KGHSH; CDR2 reads LQKENI. This CDR3 is built from 14 residues. The CDR3 loop is CASSPGTGLNEQYF. The CDR3 nucleotides read TGTGCCAGCTCACCGGGGACAGGTTTAAACGAGCAGTACTTC. The whole variable domain, filled in from reference TRBV18 and TRBJ2-7, reads NAGVMQNPRHLVRRRGQEARLRCSPMKGHSHVYWYRQLPEEGLKFMVYLQKENIIDESGMPKERFSAEFPKEGPSILRIQQVVRGDSAAYFCASSPGTGLNEQYFGPGTRLTVT.

V usage is TRBV4-2 and J usage is TRBJ2-1, with D hard to call. Between the trimmed V and J ends, which lost 0 bases and 8 bases, there was a span of 5 bases. The CDR3 length is 12 residues. Germline values: CDR1 LGHNA, CDR2 YNFKEQ. The CDR3 DNA reads TGTGCCAGCAGCCAAGATTTTTATGAGCAGTTCTTC. Protein sequence: CASSQDFYEQFF.